This entry features one TCR beta chain sequence. Its antigen has not been determined. No base-level quality is on record; no much larger clone is a single base apart. This record comes from a study of cytotoxic CD8 clonotypes in ibrutinib-treated CLL (dated by TCRdb to about 2021). With regard to the full study: The cohort included approximately 15 treatment-naive and 11 to 12 relapsed/refractory patients; 17 to 18 were IGHV unmutated. Partial responses were observed in approximately 24 patients and complete responses in 2; after a median follow-up of 68 months, remission was maintained in roughly 15 patients and progression was observed in approximately 12. Response samples were obtained after a median of roughly 13 months of treatment, with a range of about 6 to 40 months. On average, each sample had approximately 280,000 productive templates and tens of thousands of productive rearrangements. Longitudinal samples were obtainable from 26 of the 86 participants in the trial. Cryopreserved peripheral blood mononuclear cells were collected before treatment, at response, and at either disease progression or sustained remission.

For TCR beta library preparation, approximately 1.9 micrograms of genomic DNA was extracted from cryopreserved PBMCs. Longitudinal blood samples from CLL patients on ibrutinib monotherapy underwent high-throughput TCR beta sequencing. Patients were enrolled in a phase 2 open-label single-center ibrutinib monotherapy trial. Measured from the cysteine to the phenylalanine, the CDR3 is 15 residues long. Of all the DNA, just the CDR3 is kept, 45 bases in frame from base 1. V is clipped by 0 bases and J by 3 bases, and the sequence between their germline boundaries is 12 bases long. Per the germline V gene, SGHTA is the CDR1 and FQGNSA is the CDR2. Each clonotype received, on average, around 10x coverage in deep resolution sequencing performed on a MiSeq, where the target depth lay between 1 in 1 million and 1 in 200,000 T cells. TCR beta libraries were generated with the immunoSEQ hsTCRB Kit. Turning to the authors' computational methods: The data were analyzed with ImmunoSEQ Analyzer and ImmunoSEQ Data Assistant, and V, D and J gene assignments followed IMGT definitions. Clonality was computed as one minus normalized Shannon entropy of productive rearrangement frequencies, ranging from 0 to 1. Only overrepresented clonotypes making up at least 0.05% of the repertoire of each patient were included in the public clonotype analysis. Repertoires from some twelve age-matched healthy donors in immuneACCESS were used as clonality controls. As stored in TCRdb, this immuneACCESS dataset retains in-frame rearrangements with V and J assigned. A fraction of the clones does not appear; measured against another copy, unresolved V genes explain less than half of the discrepancy, and the remainder lacks a known reason. Clonal size and the V and J genes are those of that table, whereas D and trimming came from the DNA. The sample table records roughly 29,000 clones; around 60% of these occur just once. Roughly 5.1% of the sample is taken by the ten largest.

Beyond this particular receptor, the publication reports: Baseline clonality was found to be higher than that of age-matched healthy donors and was strongly correlated with circulating CD8+ T-cell counts. Public clonotypes were rare and either shrank or stayed stable during treatment, and the rise in clonality at ibrutinib response reflected expansion of private clonotypes. Clonality increased at ibrutinib response, stayed stable in sustained remission, and fell back toward baseline at progression. Sampling times were not matched between patients in sustained remission and patients whose disease was progressing, and lymph node repertoires were not examined.

The sequence was obtained from a human donor with chronic lymphocytic leukemia. The source material was PBMCs, sampled before ibrutinib treatment. The chain employs TRBV7-2 and TRBJ2-7; the D element could tentatively be TRBD1 or TRBD2, as 6 bases agree for each. The encoded CDR3 is CASSLALGGLYEQYF. The sequence in DNA is TGTGCCAGCAGCTTAGCGCTGGGGGGCCTCTACGAGCAGTACTTC.